Listed here are 23 T cell receptor beta chains from one sample, sequenced in a study of T cells after posttransplantation cyclophosphamide. Clones were sequenced by immunoSEQ multiplex PCR, and TCRdb holds only the in-frame ones, with some missing. In the table there are about 910 clones, 45% to 70% of which are singletons. Busulfan-fludarabine conditioning, marrow transplant, and cyclophosphamide on days +3 and +4 were administered. Sequencing was performed on CD8+ T cells sorted from blood, taken after allogeneic stem cell transplant with posttransplant cyclophosphamide. Receptor source: a male patient aged 45-59 years who received an allogeneic stem cell transplant from an unrelated donor, was CMV-positive, and had acute GVHD only. Some T cells may be transferred from the graft donor.

The chain employs TRBV6-6 and TRBJ1-5, with D perhaps matching TRBD1 (5 bases). Germline assignment: CDR1 MNHNY and CDR2 SVGAGI (reference sequence). The V and J ends lost 5 bases and 5 bases respectively, with 7 bases between them. The CDR3 length is 12 residues. The CDR3 reads CASSDSYQPQHF. The CDR3 DNA is TGTGCCAGCAGTGACAGTTATCAGCCCCAGCATTTT.

This clone occurred a few times. CDR3 sequence: CASSESGGITYEQYF. DNA of the CDR3: TGTGCCAGCAGTGAATCGGGGGGGATTACCTACGAGCAGTACTTC. The chain couples TRBV7-8 to TRBJ2-7, with 8 bases aligning to TRBD2. CDR1 SGHVS and CDR2 FQNEAQ come from the germline V gene. The ends lost 6 bases at V and 2 bases at J; junction bases unmatched: 9. CDR3 length: 15 amino acids.

This clone was detected only a few times. A single base is all that separates this from a far larger clone, so a read error is likely. The J gene is TRBJ2-1, the V gene TRBV5-4; D remains ambiguous. The V end lost 4 bases, the J end lost 0 bases, and 14 bases lay between the germline ends. This CDR3 region has 16 residues. Germline CDR1 SGHNT, CDR2 YYREEE (reference sequence). DNA of the CDR3: TGTGCCAGCAGCCAAGAAGCACAGAGCTCCTACAATGAGCAGTTCTTC. Translating gives CASSQEAQSSYNEQFF.

This clone has more than one count but fewer than ten. V gene TRBV7-6 combines with J gene TRBJ2-7, with 8 bases identical to TRBD1. The CDR3 is 15 amino acids. V shed 1 base, J shed 5 bases, and the junction held 7 bases outside the gene matches. Per the germline V gene, CDR1 is SGHVS and CDR2 is FNYEAQ. CDR3 loop: CASSLDGTGHNEQYF. The CDR3 region has the DNA TGTGCCAGCAGCTTAGACGGGACAGGCCATAACGAGCAGTACTTC.

This clone has just a few counts. At one end the junction does not follow the germline gene, possibly because of a read error. Additional DNA sequences in this sample encode the identical CDR3. The chain joins TRBV9 to TRBJ2-1; the D is unclear. The CDR3 totals 16 residues. Germline lookup yields CDR1 SGDLS and CDR2 YYNGEE. CDR3 DNA sequence: TGCGCCAGCAGCCAAGAAGCACAGAGCTCCTACAATGAGCAGTTCTTC. This codes for CASSQEAQSSYNEQFF.

As for this clone: A single base is all that separates this from a far larger clone, so a read error is likely. V and J are TRBV7-9 and TRBJ2-1; possibly TRBD1 for D (5 bases). This CDR3 is 15 amino acids long. CDR1 is SEHNR, CDR2 FQNEAQ, per germline (reference sequence). The CDR3 here is CASSLWQGSGDDQFF. CDR3 nucleotide sequence: TGTGCCAGCAGCTTATGGCAGGGTAGTGGAGATGATCAGTTCTTC.

The chain recombines TRBV27 with TRBJ2-2; D gene unclear. V gave up 2 bases and J gave up 6 bases, with 7 bases separating them. CDR1 and CDR2 from the germline V gene are MNHEY and SMNVEV (reference sequence). CDR3 size: 13 residues. The DNA of the CDR3 is TGTGCCAGCAGTTTAAGTATAGCCGGGGAGCTGTTTTTT. This translates into CASSLSIAGELFF.

The chain combines TRBV27 with TRBJ1-1, with TRBD1 matching 7 bases. The germline V gene encodes CDR1 MNHEY and CDR2 SMNVEV (reference sequence). The CDR3 extends over 14 amino acids. V dropped 5 bases and J dropped 1; count of bases not matched to a gene: 4. CDR3 amino acids: CASSMTGRNTEAFF. In DNA, the CDR3 is TGTGCCAGCAGTATGACAGGGAGGAACACTGAAGCTTTCTTT.

V usage is TRBV6-5 and J usage is TRBJ2-3; 9 bases agree with TRBD1. The germline V gene encodes CDR1 MNHEY and CDR2 SVGAGI. The CDR3 extends over 16 amino acids. Unmatched junction bases numbered 9, after V lost 4 bases and J lost 4 bases. The DNA of the CDR3 is TGTGCCAGCAGTTCCCCGGGACAGGGAGTTCCAGATACGCAGTATTTT. This encodes CASSSPGQGVPDTQYF.

In this sample, this clone turned up a few times. This sequence joins TRBV27 and TRBJ2-7; 13 positions agree with TRBD2. This CDR3 spans 15 amino acids. The germline CDR1 and CDR2 sequences are MNHEY and SMNVEV (reference sequence). The J segment lost 6 bases and the V segment lost 4 bases, leaving 6 bases of the junction unmatched. The CDR3 region has the DNA TGTGCCAGCAGTTGGGGGACTAGCGGGGTGCTCGAGCAGTACTTC. Its translation is CASSWGTSGVLEQYF.

Comment on this clone: One end of the junction varies from germline; a read error may be responsible. Other DNA variants within this sample encode the same CDR3. The rearrangement links TRBV13 to TRBJ2-1; D not certain. This CDR3 has 16 amino acids. The germline V gene has CDR1 PRHDT and CDR2 FYEKMQ (reference sequence). CDR3 region: CASSQEAQSSYNEQFF. The CDR3 DNA follows: TGCGCCAGCAGCCAAGAAGCACAGAGCTCCTACAATGAGCAGTTCTTC. The full variable domain, with the rest looked up from reference TRBV13 and TRBJ2-1, is AAGVIQSPRHLIKEKRETATLKCYPIPRHDTVYWYQQGPGQDPQFLISFYEKMQSDKGSIPDRFSAQQFSDYHSELNMSSLELGDSALYFCASSQEAQSSYNEQFFGPGTRLTVL.

The J gene is TRBJ2-1, the V gene TRBV15; a possible D gene is TRBD2 (5 bases). The V end was cut by 2 bases, the J end by 5 bases, with 16 bases between. The CDR3 length is 16 residues. Germline V CDR1 and CDR2: LNHNV, YYDKDF (reference sequence). CDR3 sequence: CATSRTGGPYDNEQFF. The CDR3 DNA reads as TGTGCCACCAGCAGAACCGGAGGCCCCTATGACAATGAGCAGTTCTTC. Full variable domain (missing parts from reference TRBV15 and TRBJ2-1): DAMVIQNPRYQVTQFGKPVTLSCSQTLNHNVMYWYQQKSSQAPKLLFHYYDKDFNNEADTPDNFQSRRPNTSFCFLDIRSPGLGDTAMYLCATSRTGGPYDNEQFFGPGTRLTVL.

This clone is a singleton in its sample. The V call is TRBV9, the J call TRBJ2-3; TRBD2 matches at 8 bases. With V trimmed by 0 bases and J by 2 bases, 2 bases remained unmatched. The CDR3 totals 15 residues. Germline CDR1 reads SGDLS; CDR2 reads YYNGEE. CDR3 DNA sequence: TGTGCCAGCAGCGTAGCGGGGGGGTTCACAGATACGCAGTATTTT. Encoded protein: CASSVAGGFTDTQYF.

The V and J genes are TRBV4-1 and TRBJ2-7, with 9 bases aligning to TRBD1. V trimming: 4 bases; J trimming: 7 bases; junction bases outside the gene matches: 11. The CDR3 is 15 residues long. CDR1 and CDR2 (germline): MGHRA, YSYEKL. The CDR3 here is CASSPSGTGLLEQYF. The CDR3 nucleotides are TGCGCCAGCAGCCCCTCCGGGACAGGGCTCCTTGAGCAGTACTTC.

The V and J genes are TRBV29-1 and TRBJ2-2, with TRBD1 matching 7 bases. The CDR3 totals 14 residues. The trim removed 1 base at V and 1 base at J, leaving 0 bases unmatched. From germline, CDR1 is SQVTM and CDR2 ANQGSEA. CDR3 in DNA: TGCAGCGTTGAAGGACAGGGGAACACCGGGGAGCTGTTTTTT. It is translated as CSVEGQGNTGELFF.

The chain recombines TRBV11-2 with TRBJ2-1; D is undetermined. V was shortened by 3 bases and J by 4 bases, with 7 bases between the two germline ends. Germline loops: CDR1 SGHAT, CDR2 FQNNGV. The CDR3 consists of 13 residues. The DNA of the CDR3 is TGTGCCAGCAGCTTGGGCAGATACAATGAGCAGTTCTTC. Encoded protein: CASSLGRYNEQFF. The entire variable domain, with the rest obtained from reference TRBV11-2 and TRBJ2-1, is as follows: EAGVAQSPRYKIIEKRQSVAFWCNPISGHATLYWYQQILGQGPKLLIQFQNNGVVDDSQLPKDRFSAERLKGVDSTLKIQPAKLEDSAVYLCASSLGRYNEQFFGPGTRLTVL.

J is TRBJ2-7 and V is TRBV29-1, with unresolved D. Germline CDR1 SQVTM, CDR2 ANQGSEA. V was clipped by 3 bases and J by 2 bases, with 8 bases between them. The CDR3 has 12 amino acids. The CDR3 is CSVESSAYEQYF. The DNA of the CDR3 is TGCAGCGTTGAGAGCTCGGCCTACGAGCAGTACTTC.

The chain combines TRBV6-6 with TRBJ2-7, with D possibly being TRBD1 (6 bases). Germline V CDR1 and CDR2: MNHNY, SVGAGI (reference sequence). The germline V and J ends were trimmed by 5 bases and 7 bases, with 9 bases remaining between them. This CDR3 region has 11 residues. The CDR3 nucleotides are TGTGCCAGCAGTCCCGGACAGGAGCAGTACTTC. This encodes CASSPGQEQYF.

This clone was seen a single time. The chain couples TRBV9 to TRBJ1-2; possibly TRBD1 for D (5 bases). This CDR3 has 13 residues. Germline CDR1 reads SGDLS; CDR2 reads YYNGEE. Trimming took 5 bases from V and 3 from J, leaving 11 bases between them. The DNA for the CDR3 is TGTGCCAGCAGTGACAGTGGGTACTATGGCTACACCTTC. Residues: CASSDSGYYGYTF.

The rearrangement uses TRBV27 and TRBJ2-7; maybe TRBD2 (6 bases). This CDR3 has 15 amino acids. CDR1 and CDR2 from the germline V gene are MNHEY and SMNVEV (reference sequence). Trimming took off 3 bases at V and 4 bases at J, with 16 bases between the two ends. The CDR3 DNA sequence: TGTGCCAGCAGTTTTGGGGGGAGTCTGGATTACGAGCAGTACTTC. Translation: CASSFGGSLDYEQYF.

V gene TRBV10-1 combines with J gene TRBJ1-1, with D unresolved. CDR1 is WNHNN, CDR2 SYGVQD, per germline (reference sequence). The ends were cut back, 2 bases at V and 9 bases at J, with 13 bases in the middle. This CDR3 has 13 amino acids. CDR3 sequence reads: CASSEGFATKAFF. DNA for the CDR3: TGCGCCAGCAGTGAGGGATTTGCGACAAAAGCTTTCTTT.

This chain connects TRBV19 to TRBJ1-2; possible D gene TRBD1, 5 bases. The CDR3 runs to 16 residues. The germline V gene has CDR1 LNHDA and CDR2 SQIVND (reference sequence). V was trimmed by 5 bases and J by 5 bases, leaving 21 bases between them. CDR3 loop: CASSPPPGLLPYGYTF. For the CDR3, the DNA is TGTGCCAGTAGTCCCCCTCCGGGACTCCTCCCTTATGGCTACACCTTC. Full variable domain (outside the CDR3, taken from reference TRBV19 and TRBJ1-2): DGGITQSPKYLFRKEGQNVTLSCEQNLNHDAMYWYRQDPGQGLRLIYYSQIVNDFQKGDIAEGYSVSREKKESFPLTVTSAQKNPTAFYLCASSPPPGLLPYGYTFGSGTRLTVV.

This clone was seen only a few times. V and J are TRBV19 and TRBJ1-1; 7 bases match TRBD1. Germline CDR1 LNHDA, CDR2 SQIVND (reference sequence). V trimming: 5 bases; J trimming: 8 bases; junction bases outside the gene matches: 8. The CDR3 is 13 amino acids. The DNA of the CDR3 is TGTGCCAGTAGTCCACAGGGGTGGACGGAAGCTTTCTTT. Residues: CASSPQGWTEAFF.